Following are 32 T cell receptor beta chains from one sample sequenced in a study of T cell responses to AZD1222 COVID-19 vaccine. Data came from immunoSEQ multiplex PCR; TCRdb stores just in-frame clones and leaves some out. This table has around 130,000 clones, over 85% appearing once. Sequences were derived from peripheral blood, sampled 28 days after the second AZD1222 dose. The receptors derive from an adult who received the AZD1222 COVID-19 vaccine.

V usage is TRBV9 and J usage is TRBJ2-1, with D tentatively TRBD1 (6 bases). V lost 3 bases and J lost 9, with 16 bases in between. Germline loops: CDR1 SGDLS, CDR2 YYNGEE. The CDR3 contains 14 residues. The DNA for the CDR3 is TGTGCCAGCAGCGGGGGACCTATCAGGGGTGAGCAGTTCTTC. Amino acids: CASSGGPIRGEQFF. The full variable domain, completed using reference TRBV9 and TRBJ2-1, is DSGVTQTPKHLITATGQRVTLRCSPRSGDLSVYWYQQSLDQGLQFLIQYYNGEERAKGNILERFSAQQFPDLHSELNLSSLELGDSALYFCASSGGPIRGEQFFGPGTRLTVL.

This clone came up a few times. The V and J genes are TRBV9 and TRBJ2-1; 11 nucleotides align to TRBD2. Germline CDR1 SGDLS, CDR2 YYNGEE. Losses at the gene ends were 4 bases for V and 6 bases for J; bases not matched to a gene: 9. This CDR3 comprises 16 residues. CDR3 sequence: CASSPKLAGVLNEQFF. The CDR3 coding sequence is TGTGCCAGCAGCCCTAAACTAGCGGGGGTCCTCAATGAGCAGTTCTTC.

The gene calls are TRBV5-1 and TRBJ2-1; D not resolved. This CDR3 spans 15 amino acids. Germline V lookup: CDR1 SGHRS, CDR2 YFSETQ. Trimming cost V 3 bases and J 6 bases, with 16 bases left between them. The CDR3 reads CASSSKRPRPNEQFF. In nucleotides, the CDR3 is TGCGCCAGCAGCTCTAAGAGGCCTCGCCCCAATGAGCAGTTCTTC.

V and J are TRBV19 and TRBJ1-5; a possible D gene is TRBD1 (6 bases). The CDR3 has 14 residues. In germline, CDR1 is LNHDA, CDR2 SQIVND (reference sequence). Trimming removed 5 bases from V and 4 bases from J, with 12 bases in between. Written as DNA, the CDR3 is TGTGCCAGTAGTTCTACAGGGAGAAATCAGCCCCAGCATTTT. Amino acids: CASSSTGRNQPQHF.

The chain uses TRBV6-5 and TRBJ2-7; TRBD1 is a possible D gene (5 bases). This CDR3 has 14 residues. CDR1 MNHEY and CDR2 SVGAGI come from the germline V gene. The germline V and J ends were trimmed by 4 bases and 4 bases, with 14 bases remaining between them. The CDR3 coding sequence is TGTGCCAGCAGTTCCCGGAAGGGGCGGTACGAGCAGTACTTC. Amino acid sequence: CASSSRKGRYEQYF.

The V call is TRBV3-1 (or the pseudogene TRBV3-2), the J call TRBJ1-2; the D is unclear. V lost 1 base, J lost 8 bases, and 5 bases lay in between. CDR3 length: 11 residues. The germline gives CDR1 LGHDT, CDR2 YNNKEL (reference sequence). The CDR3 spells CASSQGRGYTF. Here the CDR3 DNA reads TGTGCCAGCAGCCAAGGTCGGGGCTACACCTTC.

The rearrangement links TRBV7-2 to TRBJ2-3; D unresolved. The germline gives CDR1 SGHTA, CDR2 FQGNSA. V dropped 3 bases and J dropped 0 bases, with 10 bases sitting between them. The CDR3 is 15 amino acids. The chain's CDR3 is CASSLRTRSTDTQYF. The CDR3 bases are TGTGCCAGCAGCTTGCGGACCAGGAGCACAGATACGCAGTATTTT.

The chain employs TRBV7-2 and TRBJ2-3, with D tentatively TRBD1 or TRBD2 (5 bases each). Germline V CDR1 and CDR2: SGHTA, FQGNSA. Trimming left V 5 bases short and J 3 bases short, with 18 bases between. The CDR3 covers 16 residues. CDR3 DNA sequence: TGTGCCAGCAGCCATCCCGGGGCGGAGGTTACAGATACGCAGTATTTT. Protein: CASSHPGAEVTDTQYF.

J is TRBJ1-2 and V is TRBV28, with D perhaps matching TRBD1 (5 bases). Trimming stripped 3 bases from V and 0 bases from J, with 11 bases between. CDR3 length: 15 residues. Germline CDR1 MDHEN, CDR2 SYDVKM. Here the CDR3 reads CASSLGGISNYGYTF. Written as DNA, the CDR3 is TGTGCCAGCAGTTTGGGGGGGATCTCTAACTATGGCTACACCTTC.

The CDR3 loop is CASSAQLNTEAFF. CDR3 nucleotide sequence: TGTGCCAGCAGTGCACAGTTGAACACTGAAGCTTTCTTT. The chain couples TRBV2 to TRBJ1-1, with unresolved D. Germline values: CDR1 SNHLY, CDR2 FYNNEI. The CDR3 consists of 13 residues. V was pared by 4 bases and J by 0 bases, with 6 bases between.

The V call is TRBV5-1, the J call TRBJ1-2; D unclear. Per germline, CDR1 SGHRS and CDR2 YFSETQ. The CDR3 has 13 residues. Trimming shortened V by 2 bases and J by 4 bases, and 9 bases separated the two germline ends. The CDR3 coding sequence is TGCGCCAGCAGCTTCTTAGCACTCTATGGCTACACCTTC. Translation: CASSFLALYGYTF.

This rearrangement joins TRBV7-9 to TRBJ1-4; D unclear. V was clipped by 2 bases and J by 8 bases, with 9 bases between them. Germline CDR1 and CDR2: SEHNR and FQNEAQ (reference sequence). This CDR3 is built from 13 residues. The CDR3 sequence is CASSLNGLEKLFF. The CDR3 nucleotides are TGTGCCAGCAGCTTAAACGGGTTGGAAAAACTGTTTTTT.

The genes are TRBV9 and TRBJ2-3; D unclear. V was clipped by 0 bases and J by 4 bases, with 6 bases between them. The germline V gene encodes CDR1 SGDLS and CDR2 YYNGEE. The CDR3 is 13 residues long. CDR3 protein: CASSVATADTQYF. As DNA, the CDR3 is TGTGCCAGCAGCGTAGCTACGGCAGATACGCAGTATTTT.

About this clone: Other DNA sequences of this sample code for an identical CDR3. This chain uses TRBV9 with TRBJ2-7, with 7 bases that match TRBD1. The J segment lost 1 base and the V segment lost 0 bases, leaving 1 base of the junction unmatched. Germline CDR1 and CDR2: SGDLS and YYNGEE. CDR3 length equals 14 residues. The CDR3 DNA sequence: TGTGCCAGCAGCGTAGCGGGACAGTCCTACGAGCAGTACTTC. Amino acid sequence: CASSVAGQSYEQYF.

The chain recombines TRBV15 with TRBJ2-3; 11 bases are a match to TRBD2. The ends lost 5 bases at V and 3 bases at J; junction bases unmatched: 4. Germline CDR1 and CDR2: LNHNV and YYDKDF (reference sequence). The CDR3 loop spans 15 amino acids. CDR3 protein: CATSRRLAGTDTQYF. The CDR3 bases are TGTGCCACCAGCCGTAGACTAGCGGGGACAGATACGCAGTATTTT.

This clone was detected only once. J is TRBJ2-3 and V is TRBV7-2, with 13 bases aligning to TRBD2. The germline CDR1 and CDR2 sequences are SGHTA and FQGNSA. With V trimmed by 5 bases and J by 0 bases, 11 bases remained unmatched. This CDR3 contains 19 residues. For the CDR3, the DNA is TGTGCCAGCAGCCTACGGACTAGCGGGAGAATGTCTAGCACAGATACGCAGTATTTT. This sequence encodes CASSLRTSGRMSSTDTQYF.

The chain employs TRBV29-1 and TRBJ2-1, with a tentative D call TRBD2 (6 bases). Germline V lookup: CDR1 SQVTM, CDR2 ANQGSEA. The CDR3 loop spans 13 amino acids. Trimming cost V 6 bases and J 3 bases, with 12 bases left between them. This CDR3 is CSVRGTNYNEQFF. The CDR3 nucleotides read TGCAGCGTCCGCGGGACCAACTACAATGAGCAGTTCTTC.

The chain employs TRBV5-1 and TRBJ1-6, with 7 bases identical to TRBD1. Germline V CDR1 and CDR2: SGHRS, YFSETQ. The CDR3 spans 15 residues. V trimming: 2 bases; J trimming: 10 bases; junction bases outside the gene matches: 9. The CDR3 loop reads CASSLSGGSRSPLHF. The CDR3 coding sequence is TGCGCCAGCAGCTTATCAGGGGGTAGTCGCTCACCCCTCCACTTT.

The chain uses TRBV2 and TRBJ2-7, with 7 nucleotides matching TRBD1. The ends lost 3 bases at V and 4 bases at J; junction bases unmatched: 6. The CDR3 covers 14 residues. Per germline, CDR1 SNHLY and CDR2 FYNNEI. The DNA for the CDR3 is TGTGCCAGCAGTGAGGACAGGAGCGCATACGAGCAGTACTTC. Translated, it gives CASSEDRSAYEQYF.

The V call is TRBV29-1, the J call TRBJ2-7; D may be TRBD1 (6 bases). Germline CDR1 SQVTM, CDR2 ANQGSEA. Trimming removed 4 bases from V and 3 bases from J, with 13 bases in between. The CDR3 has 13 amino acids. DNA of the CDR3: TGCAGCGTTGGAGGGACACAATACTACGAGCAGTACTTC. This gives the protein CSVGGTQYYEQYF.

The chain recombines TRBV7-2 with TRBJ1-5; D gene unclear. The CDR3 is 13 residues long. Germline V CDR1 and CDR2: SGHTA, FQGNSA. Trimming removed 8 bases at V and 3 bases at J, with 11 bases between. The CDR3 is CASGKANNQPQHF. DNA for the CDR3: TGTGCCAGCGGTAAGGCGAACAATCAGCCCCAGCATTTT.

The chain carries TRBV29-1 and TRBJ1-1, with TRBD1 matching over 8 bases. With 6 bases clipped from V and 4 bases from J, the junction kept 1 base outside the gene matches. From germline, CDR1 is SQVTM and CDR2 ANQGSEA. The CDR3 totals 11 residues. The CDR3 nucleotides read TGCAGCGTGGACAGGGCCACTGAAGCTTTCTTT. Protein: CSVDRATEAFF. The complete variable domain, with remaining parts taken from reference TRBV29-1 and TRBJ1-1, reads SAVISQKPSRDICQRGTSLTIQCQVDSQVTMMFWYRQQPGQSLTLIATANQGSEATYESGFVIDKFPISRPNLTFSTLTVSNMSPEDSSIYLCSVDRATEAFFGQGTRLTVV.

The V gene is TRBV2, the J gene TRBJ2-2; 10 nucleotides align to TRBD2. Per the germline V gene, CDR1 is SNHLY and CDR2 is FYNNEI. CDR3 length: 15 amino acids. V lost 6 bases and J lost 4; bases outside the gene matches: 5. Here the CDR3 reads CASRGSGRATGELFF. In DNA form, the CDR3 reads TGTGCCAGCAGGGGGAGCGGGAGGGCCACCGGGGAGCTGTTTTTT.

The V and J genes are TRBV5-5 and TRBJ1-6; the D gene is possibly TRBD1 (6 bases). From germline, CDR1 is SGHKS and CDR2 YYEKEE (reference sequence). Trimming shortened V by 3 bases and J by 10 bases, and 17 bases separated the two germline ends. This CDR3 is 15 amino acids long. CDR3: CASSSGIRTASPLHF. The CDR3 DNA is TGTGCCAGCAGCTCCGGGATAAGGACAGCCTCACCCCTCCACTTT.

The J gene is TRBJ1-6, the V gene TRBV27; weak D call: TRBD1 (5 bases). Germline V gene sequence: CDR1 MNHEY, CDR2 SMNVEV (reference sequence). Trimming left V 5 bases short and J 3 bases short, with 14 bases between. The length of the CDR3 is 16 residues. The CDR3 DNA reads TGTGCCAGCAGTAGGGGAGACTCATACTATAATTCACCCCTCCACTTT. The encoded protein is CASSRGDSYYNSPLHF.

The J gene is TRBJ1-4, the V gene TRBV18; D is unclear. The V gene's germline CDR1 is KGHSH and CDR2 LQKENI. The germline V and J ends were trimmed by 6 bases and 0 bases, with 14 bases remaining between them. The CDR3 spans 16 residues. The CDR3 here is CASSPRGSSTNEKLFF. CDR3 nucleotides: TGTGCCAGCTCGCCTAGAGGGAGCTCAACTAATGAAAAACTGTTTTTT.

The chain uses TRBV5-8 and TRBJ2-7; 7 bases agree with TRBD2. Germline V gene lookup returns CDR1 SGHTS and CDR2 YDEGEE. The junction had 9 bases not matched to a gene; V was cut back by 6 bases and J by 3 bases. The CDR3 is 14 amino acids. CDR3 region: CASNPAGRGYEQYF. CDR3 sequence (DNA): TGTGCCAGCAACCCGGCAGGGAGGGGCTACGAGCAGTACTTC.

The V call is TRBV4-2, the J call TRBJ1-1, with 7 bases fitting TRBD1. Germline lookup yields CDR1 LGHNA and CDR2 YNFKEQ. The CDR3 length is 16 residues. The V segment lost 2 bases and the J segment 3 bases; nucleotides outside the gene matches: 9. CDR3 bases: TGTGCCAGCAGCCAACAAAAGACAGGGATTTACACTGAAGCTTTCTTT. Protein sequence: CASSQQKTGIYTEAFF.

The chain is built from TRBV7-2 and TRBJ1-6, with unresolved D. This CDR3 is 15 amino acids long. Trimming left V 6 bases short and J 9 bases short, with 18 bases between. Germline V CDR1 and CDR2: SGHTA, FQGNSA. DNA for the CDR3: TGTGCCAGCAGATCCCAGCCCGGTCTAGGTTCACCCCTCCACTTT. Encoded protein: CASRSQPGLGSPLHF.

This rearrangement joins TRBV6-2 or TRBV6-3 to TRBJ2-1, with D tentatively TRBD1 (5 bases). The germline gives CDR1 MNHEY, CDR2 SVGEGT. This CDR3 contains 15 residues. Trimming stripped 5 bases from V and 4 bases from J, with 15 bases between. CDR3 nucleotides: TGTGCCAGCAGTCAGGCAGGGTTGGGTTACAATGAGCAGTTCTTC. It translates to CASSQAGLGYNEQFF.

The chain carries TRBV14 and TRBJ2-1; D unresolved. The V end was cut by 4 bases, the J end by 2 bases, with 9 bases between. Germline lookup yields CDR1 SGHDN and CDR2 FVKESK. The CDR3 runs to 14 residues. The CDR3 reads CASSPSSPYNEQFF. CDR3 sequence (DNA): TGTGCCAGCAGCCCATCAAGTCCCTACAATGAGCAGTTCTTC.

J is TRBJ1-6 and V is TRBV18; 8 bases map to TRBD1. The CDR3 totals 15 residues. The ends lost 1 base at V and 8 bases at J; junction bases unmatched: 4. The germline V gene encodes CDR1 KGHSH and CDR2 LQKENI. CDR3 DNA sequence: TGTGCCAGCTCACCACTGCAGGGGGCCGATTCACCCCTCCACTTT. It translates to CASSPLQGADSPLHF.